This entry lists 29 T cell receptor beta chains sequenced from one sample in a study of human thymus T cells. This table comes from immunoSEQ multiplex PCR, and its TCRdb copy is limited to in-frame clones, with some not included. The sample includes some 44,000 clones, about 95% of them seen just once. What was sequenced was blood. Receptor source: a girl in the first two years of life with a congenital heart defect but otherwise immunologically healthy.

The chain recombines TRBV18 with TRBJ2-7; no firm D call. Germline V CDR1 and CDR2: KGHSH, LQKENI. The CDR3 runs 12 residues. Trimming cost V 3 bases and J 7 bases, with 10 bases left between them. The CDR3 DNA reads TGTGCCAGCTCACCCTCTCGGTGGGAGCAGTACTTC. This sequence encodes CASSPSRWEQYF. The full variable domain, its missing parts supplied by reference TRBV18 and TRBJ2-7, is NAGVMQNPRHLVRRRGQEARLRCSPMKGHSHVYWYRQLPEEGLKFMVYLQKENIIDESGMPKERFSAEFPKEGPSILRIQQVVRGDSAAYFCASSPSRWEQYFGPGTRLTVT.

The chain employs TRBV5-1 and TRBJ2-7, with 10 nucleotides matching TRBD2. The V gene end was trimmed by 1 base and the J gene end by 5 bases; junction bases not matched to a gene: 12. This CDR3 is built from 17 residues. Germline V gene lookup returns CDR1 SGHRS and CDR2 YFSETQ. The CDR3 DNA reads as TGCGCCAGCAGCTTGATGAGGGCTAGCGGGAGTATCCACGAGCAGTACTTC. This gives the protein CASSLMRASGSIHEQYF.

V is TRBV5-6 and J is TRBJ1-2; TRBD1 is a possible D gene (6 bases). V lost 1 base and J 3 bases, leaving 10 bases between the germline ends. Per germline, CDR1 SGHDT and CDR2 YYEEEE. CDR3 length equals 14 residues. In DNA form, the CDR3 reads TGTGCCAGCAGCTTGACAGGGATGGACTATGGCTACACCTTC. Its translation: CASSLTGMDYGYTF.

This chain uses TRBV28 with TRBJ2-7, with D tentatively TRBD1 (6 bases). Germline values: CDR1 MDHEN, CDR2 SYDVKM. The CDR3 has 12 residues. Trimming left V 9 bases short and J 1 base short, with 10 bases between. The CDR3 sequence is CASRTDSYEQYF. As DNA, the CDR3 is TGTGCCAGTCGGACAGATTCCTACGAGCAGTACTTC.

The chain joins TRBV6-1 to TRBJ1-2; possible D gene TRBD1, 5 bases. This CDR3 has 12 amino acids. Germline CDR1 MNHNS, CDR2 SASEGT. Trimming shortened V by 7 bases and J by 7 bases, and 13 bases separated the two germline ends. The CDR3 coding sequence is TGTGCCAGCAACACAGGTTGGGTTGGCTACACCTTC. Protein: CASNTGWVGYTF.

The chain has TRBV5-1 and TRBJ2-2; D uncertain. The germline V gene has CDR1 SGHRS and CDR2 YFSETQ. V dropped 0 bases and J dropped 7 bases, with 16 bases sitting between them. CDR3 length: 16 amino acids. This CDR3 reads CASSLVGLVGHGELFF. The DNA of the CDR3 is TGCGCCAGCAGCTTGGTTGGGCTAGTGGGCCACGGGGAGCTGTTTTTT.

The chain couples TRBV30 to TRBJ2-3; no reliable D call. This CDR3 has 14 residues. Trimming removed 4 bases at V and 2 bases at J, with 13 bases between. The V gene's germline CDR1 is GTSNPN and CDR2 SVGIG (reference sequence). The CDR3 sequence is CAWNLGWYTDTQYF. The CDR3 nucleotides read TGTGCCTGGAATTTGGGCTGGTACACAGATACGCAGTATTTT. The full variable domain, in which reference TRBV30 and TRBJ2-3 provide the parts outside the CDR3, is SQTIHQWPATLVQPVGSPLSLECTVEGTSNPNLYWYRQAAGRGLQLLFYSVGIGQISSEVPQNLSASRPQDRQFILSSKKLLLSDSGFYLCAWNLGWYTDTQYFGPGTRLTVL.

The rearrangement uses TRBV2 and TRBJ2-7, with D maybe TRBD1 (6 bases). The CDR3 extends over 13 amino acids. CDR1 is SNHLY and CDR2 is FYNNEI in the germline V gene. The ends were cut back, 11 bases at V and 4 bases at J, with 18 bases in the middle. The CDR3 DNA sequence: TGTGCCGGCCAGCCCAGCAGGGGTTACGAGCAGTACTTC. Translation gives CAGQPSRGYEQYF.

This rearrangement joins TRBV5-1 to TRBJ2-7; unclear D gene. Germline V gene data show CDR1 as SGHRS and CDR2 as YFSETQ. This CDR3 spans 12 amino acids. The V end was cut by 2 bases, the J end by 0 bases, with 3 bases between. CDR3 sequence: CASSLSSYEQYF. Here the CDR3 DNA reads TGCGCCAGCAGCTTAAGCTCCTACGAGCAGTACTTC.

The genes are TRBV23-1 and TRBJ1-1, with D uncertain. TRBV23-1 is recorded as an ORF, its role being uncertain. V gave up 5 bases and J gave up 6 bases, with 13 bases separating them. There are 13 residues in the CDR3. CDR3 sequence reads: CASSGSGIPEAFF. DNA for the CDR3: TGCGCCAGCAGTGGGTCCGGCATCCCTGAAGCTTTCTTT.

The chain combines TRBV5-6 with TRBJ1-2; D remains ambiguous. Trimming took off 0 bases at V and 6 bases at J, with 9 bases between the two ends. Looked up from germline, CDR1 is SGHDT and CDR2 is YYEEEE. The CDR3 consists of 13 residues. CDR3 bases: TGTGCCAGCAGCTTGGCCGTAAGGGATGGCTACACCTTC. It yields the protein CASSLAVRDGYTF.

Remarks on this clone: At one end, the junction sequence differs from germline, possibly due to a read error. J is TRBJ1-2 and V is TRBV5-6, with TRBD1 as a possible D gene (6 bases). Germline V gene data show CDR1 as SGHDT and CDR2 as YYEEEE. This CDR3 is 12 amino acids long. The CDR3 loop reads CASSFRQVGYIF. The DNA of the CDR3 is TGTGCCAGCAGCTTTCGACAGGTTGGCTACATCTTC.

The chain links TRBV28 to TRBJ2-7; perhaps TRBD2 as D (6 bases). CDR1 and CDR2 from the germline V gene are MDHEN and SYDVKM. V lost 6 bases to trimming and J lost 3 bases, with 12 bases between them. The CDR3 is made up of 13 amino acids. CDR3 amino acids: CASREGSSYEQYF. CDR3 nucleotide sequence: TGTGCCAGCAGGGAGGGGAGTAGCTACGAGCAGTACTTC. The full variable domain, rest sourced from reference TRBV28 and TRBJ2-7, is DVKVTQSSRYLVKRTGEKVFLECVQDMDHENMFWYRQDPGLGLRLIYFSYDVKMKEKGDIPEGYSVSREKKERFSLILESASTNQTSMYLCASREGSSYEQYFGPGTRLTVT.

The chain recombines TRBV5-4 with TRBJ2-1; the D call may be TRBD1 or TRBD2 (5 bases each). Trimming removed 4 bases at V and 6 bases at J, with 11 bases between. Germline V CDR1 and CDR2: SGHNT, YYREEE (reference sequence). This CDR3 comprises 13 residues. For the CDR3, the DNA is TGTGCCAGCAGCGTGGGACGCCTCAATGAGCAGTTCTTC. Its protein product is CASSVGRLNEQFF.

J is TRBJ2-2 and V is TRBV10-3; D gene unclear. This CDR3 spans 12 amino acids. Trimming took 4 bases from V and 7 from J, leaving 7 bases between them. Germline-derived CDR1 and CDR2 are ENHRY and SYGVKD. CDR3 loop: CAISVGDGELFF. In DNA form, the CDR3 reads TGTGCCATCAGTGTTGGCGACGGGGAGCTGTTTTTT.

The genes are TRBV5-1 and TRBJ2-2, with 8 bases fitting TRBD2. The CDR3 is 15 residues long. Germline CDR1 reads SGHRS; CDR2 reads YFSETQ. Losses at the gene ends were 1 base for V and 3 bases for J; bases not matched to a gene: 2. As DNA, the CDR3 is TGCGCCAGCAGCTTGACTAGCGGTTACACCGGGGAGCTGTTTTTT. Encoded protein: CASSLTSGYTGELFF.

The chain uses TRBV2 and TRBJ2-1; D perhaps matches TRBD1 (6 bases). This CDR3 region has 16 residues. V was shortened by 7 bases and J by 0 bases, with 16 bases between the two germline ends. Germline loops: CDR1 SNHLY, CDR2 FYNNEI. As DNA, the CDR3 is TGTGCCAGCATCGGAGACAGGTCCCCCTCCTACAATGAGCAGTTCTTC. Amino acids: CASIGDRSPSYNEQFF.

This chain's CDR3 is CASSSGTTPTDTQYF. The CDR3 nucleotides are TGCGCCAGCAGCTCCGGGACTACCCCCACAGATACGCAGTATTTT. This chain connects TRBV5-1 to TRBJ2-3, with 7 bases identical to TRBD2. Germline CDR1 reads SGHRS; CDR2 reads YFSETQ. This CDR3 region has 15 residues. Trimming removed 3 bases from V and 2 bases from J; junction bases left unmatched: 6. Based on the CDR3 plus reference TRBV5-1 and TRBJ2-3, the full variable domain is KAGVTQTPRYLIKTRGQQVTLSCSPISGHRSVSWYQQTPGQGLQFLFEYFSETQRNKGNFPGRFSGRQFSNSRSEMNVSTLELGDSALYLCASSSGTTPTDTQYFGPGTRLTVL.

The rearrangement joins TRBV18 to TRBJ2-3; 9 bases are shared with TRBD2. Germline V gives CDR1 KGHSH, CDR2 LQKENI. The length of the CDR3 is 19 residues. The V gene end was trimmed by 1 base and the J gene end by 7 bases; junction bases not matched to a gene: 18. The CDR3 protein is CASSPRVQTSGYKTHTQYF. The DNA of the CDR3 is TGTGCCAGCTCACCACGGGTTCAGACTAGCGGTTATAAAACGCATACGCAGTATTTT. The variable domain in full, completed from reference TRBV18 and TRBJ2-3, reads NAGVMQNPRHLVRRRGQEARLRCSPMKGHSHVYWYRQLPEEGLKFMVYLQKENIIDESGMPKERFSAEFPKEGPSILRIQQVVRGDSAAYFCASSPRVQTSGYKTHTQYFGPGTRLTVL.

The sample holds one count of this clone. The chain joins TRBV5-1 to TRBJ2-5; 8 positions match TRBD1. The J call may be faulty, since TRBJ2-7 better matches the DNA end. CDR1 and CDR2 from the germline V gene are SGHRS and YFSETQ. This CDR3 has 13 amino acids. The CDR3 sequence: CASSLDRGNEQYF. CDR3 sequence (DNA): TGCGCCAGCAGCTTGGACAGGGGGAACGAGCAGTACTTC.

The chain carries TRBV6-5 and TRBJ2-2, with D perhaps matching TRBD2 (6 bases). Germline assignment: CDR1 MNHEY and CDR2 SVGAGI. Between the trimmed V and J ends, which lost 6 bases and 2 bases, there was a span of 13 bases. The CDR3 runs to 15 residues. In DNA form, the CDR3 reads TGTGCCAGCAGGTCCTGGACTACAAACACCGGGGAGCTGTTTTTT. Amino acids: CASRSWTTNTGELFF.

CDR3 region: CASSGDRALRSYGYTF. The CDR3 DNA reads as TGTGCCAGCAGCGGTGACAGGGCCCTCCGGTCCTATGGCTACACCTTC. The chain recombines TRBV9 with TRBJ1-2; TRBD1 agrees at 7 bases. CDR3 size: 16 residues. Germline CDR1 reads SGDLS; CDR2 reads YYNGEE. The V and J ends lost 3 bases and 4 bases, in that order; junction bases with no gene match: 12.

The chain has TRBV7-8 and TRBJ2-7, with 13 positions matching TRBD2. The CDR3 is 18 amino acids. Germline values: CDR1 SGHVS, CDR2 FQNEAQ. Trimming at V came to 5 bases and at J to 4 bases, leaving 14 bases not matched to a gene. The CDR3 nucleotides read TGTGCCAGCAGCCCAACCTGGGACAGACTAGCGGGAGGATACGAGCAGTACTTC. It codes for CASSPTWDRLAGGYEQYF.

The chain combines TRBV5-4 with TRBJ2-1, with TRBD1 identical over 9 bases. The CDR3 is 15 amino acids. Germline assignment: CDR1 SGHNT and CDR2 YYREEE (reference sequence). The J segment lost 5 bases and the V segment lost 0 bases, leaving 3 bases of the junction unmatched. This chain's CDR3 is CASSLAGTGNNEQFF. Here the CDR3 DNA reads TGTGCCAGCAGCTTGGCAGGGACAGGGAACAATGAGCAGTTCTTC.

The gene calls are TRBV10-3 and TRBJ1-4, with D possibly being TRBD1 (5 bases). CDR3 length: 11 residues. In germline, CDR1 is ENHRY, CDR2 SYGVKD. V was shortened by 11 bases and J by 8 bases, with 12 bases between the two germline ends. The CDR3 is CASREGEKLFF. CDR3 bases: TGTGCCTCCAGGGAGGGGGAAAAACTGTTTTTT.

The genes are TRBV4-2 and TRBJ2-1; 7 nucleotides align to TRBD2. Germline CDR1 LGHNA, CDR2 YNFKEQ. The CDR3 has 15 amino acids. The junction had 4 bases not matched to a gene; V was cut back by 1 base and J by 4 bases. The DNA of the CDR3 is TGTGCCAGCAGCCAAGTCGGCGGGAGTTACAATGAGCAGTTCTTC. It is translated as CASSQVGGSYNEQFF.

V and J are TRBV29-1 and TRBJ1-1; TRBD1 matches 8 bases. The CDR3 length is 13 residues. Looked up from germline, CDR1 is SQVTM and CDR2 is ANQGSEA. The junction had 4 bases not matched to a gene; V was cut back by 6 bases and J by 1 base. The CDR3 region is CSVRTGTNTEAFF. In DNA, the CDR3 is TGCAGCGTCCGGACAGGGACGAACACTGAAGCTTTCTTT.

A single count supports this clone. The genes are TRBV4-1 and TRBJ2-7; D might be TRBD1 (5 bases). Germline CDR1 and CDR2: MGHRA and YSYEKL. V lost 0 bases to trimming and J lost 0 bases, with 24 bases between them. CDR3 length equals 20 residues. The CDR3 DNA reads as TGCGCCAGCAGCCAAGATCCCCCCTACCTTGGCAGGGTCAGCTCCTACGAGCAGTACTTC. This codes for CASSQDPPYLGRVSSYEQYF.

V is TRBV21-1 and J is TRBJ1-5. TRBV21-1 corresponds to a pseudogene. The CDR3 is made up of 20 amino acids. CDR3 nucleotide sequence: TGTGCCAGCAGCAAAGTAGGCAGCCCGATTGGGTTAGGAGGCAATCAGCCCCAGCATTTT. As protein: CASSKVGSPIGLGGNQPQHF.